One sample yielded the 16 T cell receptor beta chains listed below, sequenced in a study of somatic mutations in cytotoxic T cells in rheumatoid arthritis. Libraries were prepared by immunoSEQ multiplex PCR; TCRdb keeps only in-frame clonotypes and omits some of them. The table includes approximately 12,000 clones, approximately 80% detected once. Source material: CD8+ T cells sorted from blood. These receptor sequences come from a man over 45 in good health.

A note on this clone: One end of the junction does not line up with germline, which may come from a read error. The chain recombines TRBV4-1 with TRBJ2-1; TRBD2 aligns across 8 bases. Per germline, CDR1 MGHRA and CDR2 YSYEKL. The CDR3 contains 16 residues. CDR3 residues: CASSPYSGSSHNEQFF. Written as DNA, the CDR3 is TGCGCCAGCAGTCCGTACAGCGGGAGCTCCCACAATGAGCAGTTCTTC.

The chain carries TRBV7-9 and TRBJ2-7, with 7 bases lining up with TRBD1. The V gene's germline CDR1 is SEHNR and CDR2 FQNEAQ (reference sequence). Germline trimming cut 5 bases from V and 3 bases from J; bases unmatched to any gene: 7. CDR3 length: 14 residues. CDR3 region: CASSDGQAIYEQYF. The CDR3 nucleotides read TGTGCCAGCAGCGACGGACAGGCGATCTACGAGCAGTACTTC. Variable domain in full (rest from reference TRBV7-9 and TRBJ2-7): DTGVSQNPRHKITKRGQNVTFRCDPISEHNRLYWYRQTLGQGPEFLTYFQNEAQLEKSRLLSDRFSAERPKGSFSTLEIQRTEQGDSAMYLCASSDGQAIYEQYFGPGTRLTVT.

The chain employs TRBV5-4 and TRBJ2-1; 7 bases are shared with TRBD2. Germline values: CDR1 SGHNT, CDR2 YYREEE (reference sequence). V dropped 2 bases and J dropped 5; count of bases not matched to a gene: 7. The CDR3 is 15 residues long. CDR3 in DNA: TGTGCCAGCAGCTTAATTAGCGGGCCCCACAATGAGCAGTTCTTC. This encodes CASSLISGPHNEQFF.

The V and J genes are TRBV6-6 and TRBJ2-7, with D unclear. This CDR3 comprises 15 residues. CDR1 is MNHNY, CDR2 SVGAGI, per germline (reference sequence). The V end lost 0 bases, the J end lost 6 bases, and 15 bases lay between the germline ends. The CDR3 sequence: CASSYSTSGSVEQYF. The CDR3 DNA reads TGTGCCAGCAGTTACTCGACTTCTGGCTCGGTCGAGCAGTACTTC.

The chain is built from TRBV4-3 and TRBJ2-7, with TRBD1 matching 7 bases. The trim removed 4 bases at V and 6 bases at J, leaving 15 bases unmatched. CDR1 is LGHNA and CDR2 is YSLEER in the germline V gene. This CDR3 spans 16 amino acids. CDR3 nucleotides: TGCGCCAGCAGCCCGTGGACAGGTCGAAGCAACTTCGAGCAGTACTTC. This sequence encodes CASSPWTGRSNFEQYF.

This clone was detected once. V is TRBV7-9 and J is TRBJ2-7, with 7 bases identical to TRBD1. With V trimmed by 1 base and J by 2 bases, 5 bases remained unmatched. CDR1 SEHNR and CDR2 FQNEAQ come from the germline V gene (reference sequence). The CDR3 has 15 amino acids. The CDR3 loop reads CASSLGGRGTYEQYV. CDR3 sequence (DNA): TGTGCCAGCAGCTTAGGGGGCAGGGGGACCTACGAGCAGTACGTC.

This clone came up a few times. J is TRBJ2-3 and V is TRBV7-9; 7 positions agree with TRBD1. The CDR3 covers 16 residues. V gave up 5 bases and J gave up 6 bases; unmatched junction bases: 14. Looked up from germline, CDR1 is SEHNR and CDR2 is FQNEAQ (reference sequence). The CDR3 DNA follows: TGTGCCAGCAGCCCAAGGGACAGTCCTTCCACGGATACGCAGTATTTT. Protein product: CASSPRDSPSTDTQYF.

A remark on this clone: One end of the junction varies from germline; a read error may be responsible. The chain has TRBV7-2 and TRBJ2-1; D is ambiguous. From germline, CDR1 is SGHTA and CDR2 FQGNSA. The length of the CDR3 is 15 residues. The CDR3: CASRLDSTVYNEQFF. CDR3 sequence (DNA): TGTGCCAGCAGATTAGACTCTACAGTCTACAATGAGCAGTTCTTC.

V and J are TRBV5-1 and TRBJ2-3, with 8 positions matching TRBD1. V was pared by 6 bases and J by 4 bases, with 13 bases of the junction left unmatched. Germline V gene data show CDR1 as SGHRS and CDR2 as YFSETQ. This CDR3 has 16 residues. The CDR3 here is CASTPSGQEFADTQYF. CDR3 DNA: TGCGCCAGCACGCCCTCGGGACAGGAGTTCGCAGATACGCAGTATTTT.

CDR3 protein: CASSLGPQSSYEQYF. Here the CDR3 DNA reads TGCGCCAGCAGCTTGGGCCCCCAGAGCTCCTACGAGCAGTACTTC. The rearrangement links TRBV5-1 to TRBJ2-7; D not resolved. The CDR3 totals 15 residues. V lost 0 bases and J 0 bases, leaving 10 bases between the germline ends. From germline, CDR1 is SGHRS and CDR2 YFSETQ. Filled out from reference TRBV5-1 and TRBJ2-7, the complete variable domain reads KAGVTQTPRYLIKTRGQQVTLSCSPISGHRSVSWYQQTPGQGLQFLFEYFSETQRNKGNFPGRFSGRQFSNSRSEMNVSTLELGDSALYLCASSLGPQSSYEQYFGPGTRLTVT.

Judged by abundance, this clone is medium-sized. This sequence joins TRBV7-9 and TRBJ2-7, with D perhaps matching TRBD1 or TRBD2 (5 bases each). Germline V gives CDR1 SEHNR, CDR2 FQNEAQ (reference sequence). The CDR3 contains 12 residues. V shed 5 bases and J shed 10 bases, with 15 bases lying between them. The CDR3 sequence: CASSPGTGSQYV. DNA for the CDR3: TGTGCCAGCAGCCCCGGGACGGGATCCCAGTACGTC.

The V gene is TRBV7-9, the J gene TRBJ2-1; 11 positions match TRBD2. Unmatched junction bases numbered 8, after V lost 4 bases and J lost 0 bases. From germline, CDR1 is SEHNR and CDR2 FQNEAQ (reference sequence). The CDR3 has 18 amino acids. The CDR3 loop is CASSSRTSGLDSYNEQFF. CDR3 DNA sequence: TGTGCCAGCAGCTCTCGGACTAGCGGGTTGGACTCCTACAATGAGCAGTTCTTC.

This clone has a single count. V gene TRBV7-6 combines with J gene TRBJ2-1, with 8 bases identical to TRBD1. This CDR3 comprises 14 residues. Germline V CDR1 and CDR2: SGHVS, FNYEAQ. The V and J ends lost 5 bases and 4 bases, in that order; junction bases with no gene match: 4. CDR3 nucleotide sequence: TGTGCCAGCAGCCAAACAGGGGGTTACAATGAGCAGTTCTTC. Translating it yields CASSQTGGYNEQFF.

This chain connects TRBV27 to TRBJ2-7; D is uncertain. The CDR3 has 14 amino acids. V was clipped by 3 bases and J by 5 bases, with 14 bases between them. Germline CDR1 and CDR2: MNHEY and SMNVEV (reference sequence). CDR3 sequence (DNA): TGTGCCAGCAGTTTCGGTGGGTGGATGAACGAGCAGTACTTC. Translated, it gives CASSFGGWMNEQYF.

There are a few counts of this clone. The chain has TRBV7-9 and TRBJ2-7, with D possibly TRBD2 on 7 matching bases. CDR1 is SEHNR, CDR2 FQNEAQ, per germline (reference sequence). The CDR3 covers 14 residues. Trimming took off 2 bases at V and 6 bases at J, with 14 bases between the two ends. CDR3 loop: CASSLRGGQSEQYF. The CDR3 DNA reads TGTGCCAGCAGCTTAAGGGGGGGGCAAAGCGAGCAGTACTTC.

The gene calls are TRBV4-1 and TRBJ2-7; possible D gene TRBD1, 5 bases. The germline gives CDR1 MGHRA, CDR2 YSYEKL. V lost 0 bases and J lost 5, with 23 bases in between. This CDR3 has 18 amino acids. In DNA, the CDR3 is TGCGCCAGCAGCCAAGATCGTACTGGCCATGGGGCCTCTGACGAGCAGTACTTC. Residues: CASSQDRTGHGASDEQYF.